These T cell receptor beta chains were read from a single sample in a study of blood T cell repertoires in COVID-19. The method was immunoSEQ multiplex PCR; TCRdb's version includes in-frame clones alone and lacks a portion of them. The data hold around 350,000 clones, with around 87% observed a single time. The sequenced sample was peripheral blood. The receptors were sampled from a human donor in a cohort sampled during active COVID-19. The CDR3 runs from the conserved cysteine through the conserved F or W. A D gene is named only where the DNA matches it firmly. Size tells how often a clone was seen (once, few, many) or the class of an expanded clone, and some rows leave it out.

clone_size: NA; v_call: TRBV5-4; j_call: TRBJ1-3; d_call: NA; cdr3_aa: CASSLVGGAGNTIYF; cdr3_nt: TGTGCCAGCAGCTTGGTCGGGGGGGCTGGAAACACCATATATTTT
clone_size: NA; v_call: TRBV4-1; j_call: TRBJ1-3; d_call: NA; cdr3_aa: CASSWAVSSGNTIYF; cdr3_nt: TGCGCCAGCAGCTGGGCCGTTAGCTCTGGAAACACCATATATTTT
clone_size: NA; v_call: TRBV5-6; j_call: TRBJ2-1; d_call: NA; cdr3_aa: CASSFGLRTYNEQFF; cdr3_nt: TGTGCCAGCAGCTTTGGGCTCCGTACCTACAATGAGCAGTTCTTC
clone_size: NA; v_call: TRBV11-2; j_call: TRBJ2-1; d_call: TRBD2; cdr3_aa: CASSIPSGLGRNEQFF; cdr3_nt: TGTGCCAGCAGCATACCCTCGGGACTAGGACGCAATGAGCAGTTCTTC
clone_size: NA; v_call: TRBV11-3; j_call: TRBJ2-7; d_call: TRBD1; cdr3_aa: CASSYGTGSSYEQYF; cdr3_nt: TGTGCCAGCAGCTATGGGACAGGGAGTTCCTACGAGCAGTACTTC
clone_size: NA; v_call: TRBV27; j_call: TRBJ1-2; d_call: NA; cdr3_aa: CASRFQGDYGYTF; cdr3_nt: TGTGCCAGCAGATTTCAGGGTGACTATGGCTACACCTTC
clone_size: NA; v_call: TRBV6-1; j_call: TRBJ2-7; d_call: TRBD2; cdr3_aa: CASSEGLAGSYEQYF; cdr3_nt: TGTGCCAGCAGTGAAGGACTAGCGGGAAGCTACGAGCAGTACTTC
clone_size: NA; v_call: TRBV4-1; j_call: TRBJ2-7; d_call: TRBD1; cdr3_aa: CASSQADPGTGGYEQYF; cdr3_nt: TGCGCCAGCAGCCAGGCGGATCCCGGGACAGGGGGTTACGAGCAGTACTTC
clone_size: NA; v_call: TRBV6-2/TRBV6-3; j_call: TRBJ2-7; d_call: TRBD1; cdr3_aa: CASSSAGTGSYEQYF; cdr3_nt: TGTGCCAGCAGTTCCGCCGGGACAGGATCCTACGAGCAGTACTTC
clone_size: NA; v_call: TRBV6-4; j_call: TRBJ1-6; d_call: NA; cdr3_aa: CASSEVRGSPLHF; cdr3_nt: TGTGCCAGCAGTGAAGTCAGGGGATCACCCCTCCACTTT
clone_size: NA; v_call: TRBV9; j_call: TRBJ2-7; d_call: NA; cdr3_aa: CASSLGQGFSYEQYF; cdr3_nt: TGTGCCAGCAGCCTTGGGCAGGGCTTTTCCTACGAGCAGTACTTC
clone_size: few; v_call: TRBV7-8; j_call: TRBJ2-7; d_call: NA; cdr3_aa: CASSLAFAAKTYEQYF; cdr3_nt: TGTGCCAGCAGCTTAGCGTTTGCCGCTAAGACCTACGAGCAGTACTTC
clone_size: few; v_call: TRBV12-3/TRBV12-4; j_call: TRBJ2-1; d_call: TRBD2; cdr3_aa: CASSSLAGERKFF; cdr3_nt: TGTGCCAGCAGTTCCCTAGCGGGAGAGAGAAAGTTCTTC
clone_size: NA; v_call: TRBV30; j_call: TRBJ1-5; d_call: TRBD1; cdr3_aa: CAAIVQGRLNQPQHF; cdr3_nt: TGTGCCGCCATAGTACAGGGGCGGCTTAATCAGCCCCAGCATTTT
clone_size: NA; v_call: TRBV29-1; j_call: TRBJ2-1; d_call: NA; cdr3_aa: CSVGGGVYNEQFF; cdr3_nt: TGCAGCGTTGGAGGAGGAGTTTACAATGAGCAGTTCTTC
clone_size: NA; v_call: TRBV19; j_call: TRBJ1-5; d_call: TRBD1; cdr3_aa: CASSEQGNSNQPQHF; cdr3_nt: TGTGCCAGTAGCGAACAGGGGAATAGCAATCAGCCCCAGCATTTT
clone_size: few; v_call: TRBV4-1; j_call: TRBJ2-2; d_call: NA; cdr3_aa: CASSQDFGGGRGGELFF; cdr3_nt: TGCGCCAGCAGCCAAGATTTTGGAGGTGGGCGCGGCGGGGAGCTGTTTTTT
clone_size: NA; v_call: TRBV6-5; j_call: TRBJ1-6; d_call: TRBD1; cdr3_aa: CASRQGNDNSPLHF; cdr3_nt: TGTGCCAGCCGACAGGGGAACGATAATTCACCCCTCCACTTT
clone_size: NA; v_call: TRBV9; j_call: TRBJ1-6; d_call: TRBD1; cdr3_aa: CASSTGQGASPLHF; cdr3_nt: TGTGCCAGCAGTACCGGACAGGGCGCATCACCCCTCCACTTT
clone_size: NA; v_call: TRBV15; j_call: TRBJ1-2; d_call: NA; cdr3_aa: CATSRPGQSRSYGYTF; cdr3_nt: TGTGCCACCAGCAGGCCTGGACAGTCGAGGAGCTATGGCTACACCTTC
clone_size: NA; v_call: TRBV5-4; j_call: TRBJ2-7; d_call: TRBD1; cdr3_aa: CASSLGRGSYEQYF; cdr3_nt: TGTGCCAGCAGCTTGGGCAGGGGGTCCTACGAGCAGTACTTC
clone_size: NA; v_call: TRBV10-3; j_call: TRBJ2-5; d_call: TRBD2; cdr3_aa: CAISQLAGGMVQETQYF; cdr3_nt: TGTGCCATCAGCCAACTAGCGGGAGGGATGGTACAGGAGACCCAGTACTTC
clone_size: NA; v_call: TRBV7-8; j_call: TRBJ1-2; d_call: NA; cdr3_aa: CASLDLQGENYGYTF; cdr3_nt: TGTGCCAGCCTCGACTTACAGGGTGAAAATTATGGCTACACCTTC
clone_size: NA; v_call: TRBV5-4; j_call: TRBJ2-7; d_call: NA; cdr3_aa: CASSLLRGNEQYF; cdr3_nt: TGTGCCAGCAGCTTGCTAAGAGGGAACGAGCAGTACTTC
clone_size: NA; v_call: TRBV19; j_call: TRBJ1-2; d_call: NA; cdr3_aa: CASATVYGYTF; cdr3_nt: TGTGCCAGCGCGACTGTCTATGGCTACACCTTC